What follows is one T cell receptor beta chain and its context. Its target is not known. The PCR was carried out with 60 Vbeta primers and 13 Jbeta primers. Original analysis: Later, about 80 million unique TCR beta chains were counted in an analysis, and approximately 10 million of them were shared. Here immunoSEQ multiplex PCR was the method, and the copy in TCRdb shows in-frame clones only, minus some. V, J and clone size are taken as reported in that table, and D and trimming were inferred from the DNA itself. Altogether approximately 160,000 clones are present, 82% being singletons, with the ten largest covering about 1.6%. CDR1 is SQVTM and CDR2 is ANQGSEA in the germline V gene. Trimming took off 0 bases at V and 2 bases at J, with 16 bases between the two ends. The CDR3 runs 17 residues. This entry is derived from a study of cytomegalovirus exposure and HLA in healthy donors. Study-wide points: It was assumed in the presence/absence analyses that sequencing depth was roughly uniform across donors. A highly shared variant cluster was judged a likely technical artifact. Later findings reportedly placed an Asian-associated ancestry cluster below the approximately 630-donor mean for N-insertions.

The chain carries TRBV29-1 and TRBJ2-2, with a possible D match to TRBD1 (6 bases). Sequencing was done on a sample of PBMCs. The clonotype originates from a girl aged 10-17 years in good health and CMV-seropositive. The CDR3 spells CSVEEGYGGHNTGELFF. Here the CDR3 DNA reads TGCAGCGTTGAAGAGGGGTATGGGGGACATAACACCGGGGAGCTGTTTTTT.